Following are 16 T cell receptor beta chains from one sample sequenced in a study of blood T cell repertoires in COVID-19. Method: immunoSEQ multiplex PCR; TCRdb's copy keeps in-frame clones and lacks some. The data contain approximately 97,000 clones, roughly 80% of them singletons. Sequenced sample: peripheral blood. These receptors were obtained from a man aged 55 to 70 with acute or convalescent COVID-19.

This clone showed up just once. The chain has TRBV19 and TRBJ1-2; D may be TRBD1 (5 bases). This CDR3 region has 13 residues. Germline CDR1 is LNHDA and CDR2 is SQIVND (reference sequence). V was trimmed by 4 bases and J by 4 bases, leaving 10 bases between them. CDR3 DNA: TGTGCCAGTAGTACCCAGGGTGTCTATGGCTACACCTTC. It specifies CASSTQGVYGYTF.

The chain joins TRBV28 to TRBJ2-2; 8 bases line up with TRBD2. The germline V gene has CDR1 MDHEN and CDR2 SYDVKM. Trimming took 8 bases from V and 0 from J; bases not matched to a gene: 2. The CDR3 is 14 amino acids. The chain's CDR3 is CASAGGSNTGELFF. For the CDR3, the DNA is TGTGCCAGCGCGGGGGGTTCGAACACCGGGGAGCTGTTTTTT. Together with reference TRBV28 and TRBJ2-2, the CDR3 gives the full variable domain: DVKVTQSSRYLVKRTGEKVFLECVQDMDHENMFWYRQDPGLGLRLIYFSYDVKMKEKGDIPEGYSVSREKKERFSLILESASTNQTSMYLCASAGGSNTGELFFGEGSRLTVL.

This chain links TRBV2 with TRBJ2-7; TRBD1 matches 8 bases. The trim removed 7 bases at V and 0 bases at J, leaving 5 bases unmatched. Germline values: CDR1 SNHLY, CDR2 FYNNEI. The CDR3 contains 14 residues. The CDR3 here is CASNGQGSSYEQYF. CDR3 nucleotide sequence: TGTGCCAGCAACGGACAGGGAAGCTCCTACGAGCAGTACTTC.

The chain employs TRBV3-1 (or the pseudogene TRBV3-2) and TRBJ2-4; perhaps TRBD1 as D (6 bases). V dropped 0 bases and J dropped 2 bases, with 14 bases sitting between them. This CDR3 region has 17 residues. Germline lookup yields CDR1 LGHDT and CDR2 YNNKEL (reference sequence). CDR3 coding DNA: TGTGCCAGCAGCCAAGATCGGACAGAGAGGTCCAAAAACATTCAGTACTTC. Translated, it gives CASSQDRTERSKNIQYF.

V usage is TRBV3-1 (or the pseudogene TRBV3-2) and J usage is TRBJ2-4; TRBD1 is a possible D gene (6 bases). This CDR3 region has 15 residues. Germline values: CDR1 LGHDT, CDR2 YNNKEL (reference sequence). V shed 7 bases and J shed 8 bases, with 21 bases lying between them. The CDR3 nucleotides are TGTGCCAGCACCCCAACGGGACATTTTCAAGACATTCAGTACTTC. It codes for CASTPTGHFQDIQYF.

This clone was seen just once. This chain connects TRBV18 to TRBJ1-5; D uncertain. Trimming stripped 4 bases from V and 7 bases from J, with 11 bases between. Germline V CDR1 and CDR2: KGHSH, LQKENI. The CDR3 extends over 13 amino acids. CDR3 nucleotides: TGTGCCAGCTCACAGGGCTCGGGGCAGCCCCAGCATTTT. Translated, it gives CASSQGSGQPQHF.

This clone appeared a few times. The rearrangement links TRBV3-1 (or the pseudogene TRBV3-2) to TRBJ2-7, with 9 bases aligning to TRBD2. V was pared by 2 bases and J by 7 bases, with 6 bases of the junction left unmatched. There are 14 residues in the CDR3. Germline CDR1 is LGHDT and CDR2 is YNNKEL (reference sequence). The CDR3 region is CASSQLAGAGEQYF. The CDR3 DNA reads as TGTGCCAGCAGCCAATTAGCGGGGGCGGGAGAGCAGTACTTC.

The rearrangement joins TRBV28 to TRBJ1-3; D gene uncertain. Trimming left V 3 bases short and J 0 bases short, with 9 bases between. The CDR3 is 15 amino acids. The germline gives CDR1 MDHEN, CDR2 SYDVKM. The CDR3 sequence: CASSFARFSGNTIYF. The CDR3 DNA sequence: TGTGCCAGCAGTTTTGCCAGGTTCTCTGGAAACACCATATATTTT.

This clone was counted between two and nine times. The rearrangement joins TRBV4-1 to TRBJ1-5; D may be TRBD1 (5 bases). Looked up from germline, CDR1 is MGHRA and CDR2 is YSYEKL. Deletions cut 5 bases from V and 4 bases from J, with 9 bases between. CDR3 length equals 13 residues. The CDR3 region has the DNA TGCGCCAGCAGCACCCAGGGTAATCAGCCCCAGCATTTT. As protein: CASSTQGNQPQHF.

A word on this clone: Germline is not matched at one junction end, which may reflect a read error. The V gene is TRBV5-5, the J gene TRBJ2-7, with D tentatively TRBD2 (5 bases). CDR3 length: 15 residues. The germline V gene has CDR1 SGHKS and CDR2 YYEKEE (reference sequence). In nucleotides, the CDR3 is TGTGCCAGCAGCCCCTACCCAGGACTGATTGTAGGTGGAAGCTTC. Amino acid sequence: CASSPYPGLIVGGSF. Complete variable domain (other parts from reference TRBV5-5 and TRBJ2-7): DAGVTQSPTHLIKTRGQQVTLRCSPISGHKSVSWYQQVLGQGPQFIFQYYEKEERGRGNFPDRFSARQFPNYSSELNVNALLLGDSALYLCASSPYPGLIVGGSFGPGTRLTVT.

The DNA for the CDR3 is TGTGCCAGCACGAGGACTACTAAACCCTACGAGCAGTACTTC. As protein: CASTRTTKPYEQYF. The rearrangement uses TRBV28 and TRBJ2-7, with a weak D call TRBD2 (6 bases). The V end lost 7 bases, the J end lost 2 bases, and 15 bases lay between the germline ends. CDR3 length: 14 amino acids. Germline V gene sequence: CDR1 MDHEN, CDR2 SYDVKM.

This chain connects TRBV7-8 to TRBJ2-3, with TRBD1 identical over 8 bases. V dropped 5 bases and J dropped 2; count of bases not matched to a gene: 6. Looked up from germline, CDR1 is SGHVS and CDR2 is FQNEAQ. The CDR3 extends over 15 amino acids. CDR3 amino acids: CASSGRTGSTDTQYF. CDR3 nucleotide sequence: TGTGCCAGCAGCGGGCGGACAGGGTCCACAGATACGCAGTATTTT.

The chain carries TRBV6-6 and TRBJ2-2; D is ambiguous. This CDR3 region has 15 residues. Germline CDR1 reads MNHNY; CDR2 reads SVGAGI (reference sequence). The germline V and J ends were trimmed by 5 bases and 4 bases, with 14 bases remaining between them. DNA for the CDR3: TGTGCCAGCAGTGTGGCTCAGGCCCTCACCGGGGAGCTGTTTTTT. This codes for CASSVAQALTGELFF.

The J gene is TRBJ2-3, the V gene TRBV13, with 10 bases identical to TRBD2. From germline, CDR1 is PRHDT and CDR2 FYEKMQ (reference sequence). Trimming cost V 3 bases and J 4 bases; bases outside gene matches: 10. This CDR3 comprises 17 residues. For the CDR3, the DNA is TGTGCCAGCAGCTTCCGTTCTAGCGGGAGTTGGGCAGATACGCAGTATTTT. Protein sequence: CASSFRSSGSWADTQYF. The full variable domain, completed using reference TRBV13 and TRBJ2-3, is AAGVIQSPRHLIKEKRETATLKCYPIPRHDTVYWYQQGPGQDPQFLISFYEKMQSDKGSIPDRFSAQQFSDYHSELNMSSLELGDSALYFCASSFRSSGSWADTQYFGPGTRLTVL.

The gene calls are TRBV11-2 and TRBJ2-7; tentatively, D is TRBD2 (5 bases). V lost 5 bases, J lost 6 bases, and 11 bases lay in between. Germline lookup yields CDR1 SGHAT and CDR2 FQNNGV. This CDR3 is built from 12 residues. The CDR3 nucleotides read TGTGCCAGCAGCGGAAGGAGGTCCGAGCAGTACTTC. It codes for CASSGRRSEQYF.

The gene calls are TRBV28 and TRBJ2-5; 10 bases line up with TRBD2. The CDR3 consists of 17 residues. Trimming removed 10 bases from V and 1 base from J; junction bases left unmatched: 15. The V gene's germline CDR1 is MDHEN and CDR2 SYDVKM. CDR3 in amino acids: CATSGSPSGIFQETQYF. CDR3 bases: TGTGCCACTAGCGGGAGTCCAAGTGGGATCTTCCAAGAGACCCAGTACTTC.